The entry below gives a single T cell receptor (beta chain) sequence along with its context. For each CDR3 protein, TCRdb gives one entry from its re-call of the 5' RACE reads, without DNA. The specimen's table records 150,000 to 200,000 distinct CDR3 sequences. This entry comes from a study of monozygotic twins with inflammatory bowel disease. The CDR3 consists of 12 residues. Per germline, CDR1 LNHNV and CDR2 YYDKDF (reference sequence). The chain recombines TRBV15 with TRBJ1-4; TCRdb's D gene call, TRBD1, goes unchecked for lack of DNA. The receptor's source is a human donor with ulcerative colitis or Crohn's disease, or a healthy co-twin of an affected twin (not recorded which). The material sequenced was blood. The CDR3 here is CATSRRNSILFF.